These 18 T cell receptor beta chains originate from one sample sequenced in a study of cytomegalovirus exposure and HLA in healthy donors. Data came from immunoSEQ multiplex PCR; TCRdb stores just in-frame clones and leaves some out. The sample records about 75,000 clones, about 85% being singletons. Material: PBMCs. These receptors were obtained from a man under 40 in good health and CMV-seronegative.

This clone appeared many times. The CDR3: CASSSLMQGLGYGYTF. The CDR3 DNA sequence: TGTGCCAGCAGCTCTCTCATGCAGGGTCTGGGGTATGGCTACACCTTC. This chain uses TRBV7-9 with TRBJ1-2; D perhaps matches TRBD1 (5 bases). Germline assignment: CDR1 SEHNR and CDR2 FQNEAQ (reference sequence). The CDR3 runs 16 residues. V was pared by 4 bases and J by 5 bases, with 20 bases between.

J is TRBJ2-5 and V is TRBV19; 9 bases line up with TRBD1. The germline V gene encodes CDR1 LNHDA and CDR2 SQIVND (reference sequence). The CDR3 loop spans 14 amino acids. J lost 5 bases, V lost 6 bases, and 7 bases had no gene match. The CDR3 protein is CASRRTGVEETQYF. The CDR3 DNA reads TGTGCCAGTAGGAGGACAGGGGTGGAGGAGACCCAGTACTTC.

The chain is built from TRBV28 and TRBJ2-3; 13 positions agree with TRBD2. The junction had 5 bases not matched to a gene; V was cut back by 5 bases and J by 3 bases. The CDR3 spans 16 residues. Germline V gene data show CDR1 as MDHEN and CDR2 as SYDVKM. In DNA, the CDR3 is TGTGCCAGCAGTCTCCTGGGACTAGCGGGAACAGATACGCAGTATTTT. Translation gives CASSLLGLAGTDTQYF.

This clone was counted between two and nine times. The chain links TRBV29-1 to TRBJ2-1; 12 nucleotides line up with TRBD2. This CDR3 has 14 residues. Germline V CDR1 and CDR2: SQVTM, ANQGSEA. Losses at the gene ends were 7 bases for V and 10 bases for J; bases not matched to a gene: 11. This CDR3 reads CSAAPSGRAQEQFF. CDR3 DNA: TGCAGCGCCGCCCCTAGCGGGAGGGCACAGGAGCAGTTCTTC.

The chain employs TRBV29-1 and TRBJ2-7, with TRBD1 matching 10 bases. The ends lost 5 bases at V and 7 bases at J; junction bases unmatched: 8. The CDR3 spans 13 residues. Germline V gene sequence: CDR1 SQVTM, CDR2 ANQGSEA. The CDR3 DNA sequence: TGCAGCGTTTCTGTCGGACAGGGGGGTGAGCAGTACTTC. Its protein is CSVSVGQGGEQYF.

This chain joins TRBV27 and TRBJ2-4, with 10 positions matching TRBD1. Germline trimming cut 2 bases from V and 11 bases from J; bases unmatched to any gene: 12. The CDR3 spans 16 residues. Germline V gene data show CDR1 as MNHEY and CDR2 as SMNVEV (reference sequence). The CDR3 loop reads CASSLNFGTGVNVQYF. The CDR3 nucleotides are TGTGCCAGCAGTTTAAATTTCGGGACAGGGGTCAACGTTCAGTACTTC.

This chain links TRBV6-6 with TRBJ1-4; a weak D match, TRBD1 (6 bases). CDR3 size: 13 residues. Germline CDR1 and CDR2: MNHNY and SVGAGI (reference sequence). Trimming left V 6 bases short and J 7 bases short, with 12 bases between. The chain's CDR3 is CASRLRGGEKLFF. CDR3 bases: TGTGCCAGCAGGTTACGAGGGGGTGAAAAACTGTTTTTT.

For this clone: The junction does not match germline at one end; this may be a read error. V usage is TRBV7-7 and J usage is TRBJ2-2; D remains ambiguous. The V gene's germline CDR1 is SSHAT and CDR2 FNYEAQ (reference sequence). There are 14 residues in the CDR3. The CDR3 DNA reads TGTGCTAGCAGCCCAACGGTTCAAACCGGGGAGCTGTTTTTT. Translating gives CASSPTVQTGELFF.

This clone was seen a few times. The chain has TRBV7-2 and TRBJ1-6; maybe TRBD1 (6 bases). The CDR3 is made up of 14 amino acids. V was shortened by 4 bases and J by 7 bases, with 11 bases between the two germline ends. Germline values: CDR1 SGHTA, CDR2 FQGNSA. In DNA form, the CDR3 reads TGTGCCAGCAGCTACAGGGCCGCGAATTCACCCCTCCACTTT. Protein: CASSYRAANSPLHF.

The chain combines TRBV27 with TRBJ2-5, with 7 bases aligning to TRBD2. CDR3 size: 16 residues. The germline V gene encodes CDR1 MNHEY and CDR2 SMNVEV (reference sequence). The V segment lost 2 bases and the J segment 9 bases; nucleotides outside the gene matches: 15. This CDR3 is CASSLVWSSGPLSQYF. CDR3 nucleotide sequence: TGTGCCAGCAGTTTAGTTTGGTCTAGCGGACCATTGTCCCAGTACTTC.

The rearrangement joins TRBV7-9 to TRBJ1-5, with D possibly being TRBD1 (5 bases). From germline, CDR1 is SEHNR and CDR2 FQNEAQ (reference sequence). The CDR3 runs 13 residues. The V end was cut by 5 bases, the J end by 6 bases, with 11 bases between. CDR3 region: CASSQGAIQPQHF. The DNA of the CDR3 is TGTGCCAGCAGCCAGGGTGCCATTCAGCCCCAGCATTTT.

The rearrangement links TRBV6-5 to TRBJ2-6, with D possibly TRBD1 on 6 matching bases. In germline, CDR1 is MNHEY, CDR2 SVGAGI. The CDR3 is 14 amino acids. The V gene lost 5 bases and the J gene lost 7 bases, with 12 bases spanning the gap. The CDR3 is CASSQAGEANVLTF. CDR3 sequence (DNA): TGTGCCAGCAGTCAGGCAGGGGAAGCCAACGTCCTGACTTTC.

In its sample, this clone was seen a few times. The rearrangement links TRBV5-1 to TRBJ1-1, with D possibly TRBD1 on 6 matching bases. Germline assignment: CDR1 SGHRS and CDR2 YFSETQ. The V end lost 3 bases, the J end lost 12 bases, and 15 bases lay between the germline ends. The CDR3 extends over 12 amino acids. The CDR3 bases are TGCGCCAGCAGCTCCCAGGGGCTAGAGACTTTCTTT. Translating it yields CASSSQGLETFF.

The J gene is TRBJ2-5, the V gene TRBV5-1, with D perhaps matching TRBD2 (7 bases). Germline V gene lookup returns CDR1 SGHRS and CDR2 YFSETQ. The CDR3 consists of 16 residues. The V and J ends lost 4 bases and 4 bases respectively, with 20 bases between them. The CDR3 DNA sequence: TGCGCCAGCAGCGTGGGGGAGACCGGGGGGCCAGAGACCCAGTACTTC. Translating it yields CASSVGETGGPETQYF.

This clone has only one observation. This chain joins TRBV18 and TRBJ2-7, with D uncertain. This CDR3 is 13 amino acids long. V was shortened by 6 bases and J by 6 bases, with 15 bases between the two germline ends. Germline V gives CDR1 KGHSH, CDR2 LQKENI. CDR3 protein: CASSQSPSPEQYF. CDR3 nucleotide sequence: TGTGCCAGCTCCCAGTCCCCCTCCCCCGAGCAGTACTTC. The complete variable domain, with remaining parts taken from reference TRBV18 and TRBJ2-7, reads NAGVMQNPRHLVRRRGQEARLRCSPMKGHSHVYWYRQLPEEGLKFMVYLQKENIIDESGMPKERFSAEFPKEGPSILRIQQVVRGDSAAYFCASSQSPSPEQYFGPGTRLTVT.

The sample holds a few counts of this clone. The chain links TRBV7-9 to TRBJ1-6; the match to TRBD1 covers 9 bases. V lost 5 bases to trimming and J lost 7 bases; unmatched junction nucleotides: 9. This CDR3 has 16 residues. The germline V gene has CDR1 SEHNR and CDR2 FQNEAQ (reference sequence). The CDR3 nucleotides are TGTGCCAGCAGCCTACTCACCGGGACAGGGAATTCACCCCTCCACTTT. It codes for CASSLLTGTGNSPLHF.

The CDR3, as DNA: TGCGCCAGCAGCCAAGAAGGACTCACAGATACGCAGTATTTT. Its protein product is CASSQEGLTDTQYF. The V and J genes are TRBV4-3 and TRBJ2-3; maybe TRBD2 (5 bases). There are 14 residues in the CDR3. Trimming took off 0 bases at V and 2 bases at J, with 6 bases between the two ends. CDR1 and CDR2 from the germline V gene are LGHNA and YSLEER.

This chain joins TRBV5-6 and TRBJ1-3; D is unclear. CDR1 is SGHDT and CDR2 is YYEEEE in the germline V gene. This CDR3 is built from 19 residues. Trimming stripped 1 base from V and 1 base from J, with 21 bases between. The CDR3 is CASSLTRLDGVISGNTIYF. CDR3 in DNA: TGTGCCAGCAGCTTGACCCGCTTGGACGGGGTCATTTCTGGAAACACCATATATTTT.